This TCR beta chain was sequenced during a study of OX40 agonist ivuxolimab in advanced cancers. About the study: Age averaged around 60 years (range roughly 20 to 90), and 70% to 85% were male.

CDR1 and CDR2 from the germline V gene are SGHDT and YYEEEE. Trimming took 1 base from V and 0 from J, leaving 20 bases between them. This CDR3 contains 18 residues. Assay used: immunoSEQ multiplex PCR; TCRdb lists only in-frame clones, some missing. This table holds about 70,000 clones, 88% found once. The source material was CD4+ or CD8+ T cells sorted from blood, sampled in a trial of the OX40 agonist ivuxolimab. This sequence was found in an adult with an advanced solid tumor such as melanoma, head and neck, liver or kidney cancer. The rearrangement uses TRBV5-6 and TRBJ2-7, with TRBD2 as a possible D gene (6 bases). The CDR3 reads CASSLRVERSTSSYEQYF. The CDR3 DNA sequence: TGTGCCAGCAGCTTGCGTGTAGAGCGTTCGACTAGCTCCTACGAGCAGTACTTC. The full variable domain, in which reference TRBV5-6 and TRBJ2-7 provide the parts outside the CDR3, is DAGVTQSPTHLIKTRGQQVTLRCSPKSGHDTVSWYQQALGQGPQFIFQYYEEEERQRGNFPDRFSGHQFPNYSSELNVNALLLGDSALYLCASSLRVERSTSSYEQYFGPGTRLTVT.